This section outlines one TCR beta chain sequence together with its context. Its antigen remains unidentified. V gave up 3 bases and J gave up 8 bases, with 8 bases separating them. The CDR3 consists of 12 residues. Germline V gene lookup returns CDR1 SGHNT and CDR2 YENEEA. Some clones are missing from TCRdb's copy, which holds only in-frame ones; the method was immunoSEQ multiplex PCR. The sample lists 55,000 to 65,000 clones; about 90% were seen once. This sample stems from a study of OX40 agonist ivuxolimab in advanced cancers. Autoimmune disease history or systemic immunosuppression meant exclusion. Study-level findings and limits: The study did not work out the antigen specificity of the expanded peripheral T cells. Normalized expansion of T-cell clones was also low for some nonresponders.

The chain carries TRBV11-3 and TRBJ2-1; D is unresolved. The sequence was obtained from an adult with an advanced solid tumor such as melanoma, head and neck, liver or kidney cancer. Sequences were derived from CD4+ or CD8+ T cells sorted from blood, sampled in a trial of the OX40 agonist ivuxolimab. DNA for the CDR3: TGTGCCAGCAGCTTGGAAGGAGATGAGCAGTTCTTC. Protein: CASSLEGDEQFF.